This entry concerns a single T cell receptor beta chain. Donors included only healthy HIV-negative adults lacking recent acute infections or vaccinations. This sample stems from a study of shared clonotypes between healthy human individuals. This table comes from immunoSEQ multiplex PCR, and its TCRdb copy is limited to in-frame clones, with some not included. The table records 450,000 to 650,000 clones, roughly four fifths of them present only once. Germline V gene sequence: CDR1 SEHNR, CDR2 FQNEAQ (reference sequence). V was clipped by 1 base and J by 1 base, with 2 bases between them. There are 13 residues in the CDR3.

This TCR was recovered from a woman between 35 and 50 years old in good health. Some clones in this sample may be carry-over from other donors' samples. Sequencing used PBMCs. The chain uses TRBV7-9 and TRBJ1-5; no reliable D call. CDR3 bases: TGTGCCAGCAGCTTAGAAAGCAATCAGCCCCAGCATTTT. It codes for CASSLESNQPQHF.